This T cell receptor beta chain was found in a study of blood T cell repertoires in COVID-19. Background on the study: The origin of the acute and convalescent COVID-19 samples was the United States, Italy and Spain. T cells, B-cell-depleted T cells, or PBMCs supplied cDNA or gDNA.

V shed 4 bases, J shed 4 bases, and the junction held 12 bases outside the gene matches. The CDR3 sequence is 16 residues long. The V gene's germline CDR1 is SGHTA and CDR2 FQGTGA. In the authors' workflow: Counts of nucleated cells, estimated from reference gene primer amplification, were obtained. Generated by immunoSEQ multiplex PCR, the TCRdb table keeps only in-frame clones and is missing some. D and trimming come from the DNA, and the V and J calls and clone size come from that table. The sample consists of around 190,000 clones, 75% to 90% of them appearing once. The clonotype originates from a man aged 25 to 40 with acute or convalescent COVID-19. The specimen sequenced was peripheral blood. The J gene is TRBJ2-5, the V gene TRBV7-3; 7 bases are shared with TRBD2. The CDR3 here is CASSSNGAGVLETQYF. DNA of the CDR3: TGTGCCAGCAGCTCAAACGGGGCGGGGGTCTTAGAGACCCAGTACTTC.